This T cell receptor beta chain derives from a study of blood T cells in healthy people across ages. Study details: Capturing about one barcoded beta molecule per two T cells was achieved by template switching.

Trimming removed 4 bases from V and 4 bases from J, with 10 bases in between. Looked up from germline, CDR1 is MNHEY and CDR2 is SVGEGT. The CDR3 covers 13 residues. The use of a sample-barcoded 5' primer and a J-beta primer mix characterized a second PCR of roughly 6 to 12 cycles. With 12 random nucleotides, a template-switch adaptor tagged each individual cDNA molecule. Each CDR3 protein is one row after TCRdb ran MiXCR on the 5' RACE reads. This sample yields approximately 670,000 distinct CDR3 sequences, of which over 40% are seen a single time; 30% belongs to the top ten. Findings and caveats of the study: Across samples, TCR beta diversity tracked strongly with naive T cell percentage.

This clonotype appeared many times. The target antigen is unknown. The chain links TRBV6-2 or TRBV6-3 to TRBJ2-5; D not certain. The TCR was taken from a man older than 75 in good health. Sequences were obtained from blood. The CDR3 bases are TGTGCCAGCAGTTTATGGAGTGGAGAGACCCAGTACTTC. Translating gives CASSLWSGETQYF.